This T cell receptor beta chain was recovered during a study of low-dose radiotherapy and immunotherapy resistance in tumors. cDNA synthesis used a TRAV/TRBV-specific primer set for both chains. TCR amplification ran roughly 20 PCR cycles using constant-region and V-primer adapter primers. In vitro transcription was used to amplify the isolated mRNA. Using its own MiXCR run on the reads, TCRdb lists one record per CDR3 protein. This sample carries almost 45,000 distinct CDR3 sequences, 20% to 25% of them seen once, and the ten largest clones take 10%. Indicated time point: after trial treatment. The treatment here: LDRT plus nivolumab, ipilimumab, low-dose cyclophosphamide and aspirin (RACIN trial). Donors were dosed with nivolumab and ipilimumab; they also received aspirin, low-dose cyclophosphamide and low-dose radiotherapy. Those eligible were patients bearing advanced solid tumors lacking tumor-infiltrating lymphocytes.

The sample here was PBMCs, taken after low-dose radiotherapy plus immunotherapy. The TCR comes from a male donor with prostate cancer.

CDR3 nucleotides: TGTGCCAGCAGCTTGGGGGAAGAGACCCAGTACTTC. Translated, it gives CASSLGEETQYF. V gene TRBV7-9 combines with J gene TRBJ2-5; D tentatively fits TRBD1 or TRBD2 (5 bases each). CDR1 is SEHNR, CDR2 FQNEAQ, per germline (reference sequence). The V end was cut by 3 bases, the J end by 3 bases, with 5 bases between. The CDR3 sequence is 12 residues long.